The 9 T cell receptor beta chains listed next were all sequenced from one sample in a study of radiation and T cells in renal cell carcinoma. Some clones are missing from TCRdb's copy, which holds only in-frame ones; the method was immunoSEQ multiplex PCR. Of some 150,000 clones listed, roughly 89% are singletons. Documented time point: blood 2 weeks post-SBRT. As for treatment: 15 Gy SBRT to primary tumor, nephrectomy 4 weeks later. Material: blood, obtained from a patient whose treatment included radiotherapy and nephrectomy. These TCRs come from a woman aged 45-65 years with renal cell carcinoma.

The chain carries TRBV2 and TRBJ2-5; D is perhaps TRBD1 (5 bases). Germline CDR1 SNHLY, CDR2 FYNNEI. The V gene lost 7 bases and the J gene lost 2 bases, with 14 bases spanning the gap. This CDR3 comprises 14 residues. CDR3 in amino acids: CASKTDLDQETQYF. The DNA for the CDR3 is TGTGCCAGCAAGACAGATCTCGATCAAGAGACCCAGTACTTC.

In this sample, this clone turned up once. The J gene is TRBJ2-3, the V gene TRBV19, with TRBD2 identical over 8 bases. The CDR3 totals 15 residues. Trimming at V came to 5 bases and at J to 0 bases, leaving 4 bases not matched to a gene. Germline lookup yields CDR1 LNHDA and CDR2 SQIVND (reference sequence). The CDR3 reads CASSAREGSTDTQYF. Here the CDR3 DNA reads TGTGCCAGTAGTGCCCGGGAGGGCAGCACAGATACGCAGTATTTT.

This sequence joins TRBV19 and TRBJ2-7; tentative D call: TRBD2 (6 bases). Germline V gene sequence: CDR1 LNHDA, CDR2 SQIVND (reference sequence). Trimming left V 3 bases short and J 4 bases short, with 16 bases between. The CDR3 is made up of 15 amino acids. This CDR3 is CASSMKVGGLYEQYF. In DNA form, the CDR3 reads TGTGCCAGTAGTATGAAGGTGGGAGGCCTGTACGAGCAGTACTTC.

The CDR3 bases are TGTGCCAGTAGTATAGGGGGCTCCGGGGACTATGGCTACACCTTC. This codes for CASSIGGSGDYGYTF. The V gene is TRBV19, the J gene TRBJ1-2; perhaps TRBD1 as D (5 bases). This CDR3 region has 15 residues. CDR1 is LNHDA and CDR2 is SQIVND in the germline V gene (reference sequence). Trimming took 1 base from V and 3 from J, leaving 12 bases between them.

This clone was found a few times. The chain is built from TRBV10-3 and TRBJ1-5, with D maybe TRBD1 (6 bases). Trimming took 11 bases from V and 3 from J, leaving 11 bases between them. The CDR3 is made up of 12 amino acids. The germline CDR1 and CDR2 sequences are ENHRY and SYGVKD. In nucleotides, the CDR3 is TGTGCCGCAGGGGAGGTCAATCAGCCCCAGCATTTT. It encodes CAAGEVNQPQHF.

The chain links TRBV5-1 to TRBJ2-5; TRBD2 matches 7 bases. J gave up 1 base and V 2 bases, and 2 bases lay outside the gene matches. CDR1 and CDR2 (germline): SGHRS, YFSETQ. The CDR3 length is 14 residues. The CDR3 coding sequence is TGCGCCAGCAGCTTCACGGGGGGCCAAGAGACCCAGTACTTC. It yields the protein CASSFTGGQETQYF.

The chain couples TRBV6-5 to TRBJ2-1; either TRBD1 or TRBD2 may supply D (5 bases each). Germline CDR1 and CDR2: MNHEY and SVGAGI. V lost 6 bases to trimming and J lost 6 bases, with 12 bases between them. CDR3 length: 13 residues. The CDR3 DNA reads TGTGCCAGCAGGGGACGAGCCCGCAATGAGCAGTTCTTC. It codes for CASRGRARNEQFF.

This chain joins TRBV5-4 and TRBJ2-7; the D gene is possibly TRBD1 (6 bases). V gave up 6 bases and J gave up 0 bases, with 16 bases separating them. Looked up from germline, CDR1 is SGHNT and CDR2 is YYREEE (reference sequence). This CDR3 has 15 amino acids. The chain's CDR3 is CASTLSGQSSYEQYF. The CDR3 region has the DNA TGTGCCAGCACTCTTTCGGGACAAAGCTCCTACGAGCAGTACTTC.

This clone was observed a handful of times. The V gene is TRBV5-6, the J gene TRBJ1-1; no reliable D call. The CDR3 runs to 13 residues. V lost 0 bases and J lost 1, with 4 bases in between. Germline V CDR1 and CDR2: SGHDT, YYEEEE. The CDR3 DNA sequence: TGTGCCAGCAGCTTGGCGGCGAACACTGAAGCTTTCTTT. Its protein is CASSLAANTEAFF. Full variable domain (remainder filled in from reference TRBV5-6 and TRBJ1-1): DAGVTQSPTHLIKTRGQQVTLRCSPKSGHDTVSWYQQALGQGPQFIFQYYEEEERQRGNFPDRFSGHQFPNYSSELNVNALLLGDSALYLCASSLAANTEAFFGQGTRLTVV.